The 26 T cell receptor beta chains listed next were all sequenced from one sample in a study of cytomegalovirus exposure and HLA in healthy donors. 60 Vbeta and 13 Jbeta primers were used in PCR. Some clones are missing from TCRdb's copy, which holds only in-frame ones; the method was immunoSEQ multiplex PCR. The data contain fewer than 150,000 clones, about 80% of them singletons. Sequencing used PBMCs. Receptors were obtained from a man younger than 40 in good health and CMV-seronegative.

This chain uses TRBV6-5 with TRBJ1-2, with 7 bases matching TRBD1. Germline V gives CDR1 MNHEY, CDR2 SVGAGI. This CDR3 is built from 12 residues. V gave up 6 bases and J gave up 8 bases; unmatched junction bases: 6. CDR3 residues: CASSVQGFGYTF. CDR3 sequence (DNA): TGTGCCAGCAGCGTACAGGGGTTCGGCTACACCTTC.

The chain recombines TRBV21-1 with TRBJ2-1; the table's D call TRBD2 went unverified against the DNA. TRBV21-1 corresponds to a pseudogene. CDR3 length: 16 residues. The CDR3 is CASSKRREDDYNEQFF. The DNA for the CDR3 is TGTGCCAGCAGCAAACGACGGGAGGACGATTACAATGAGCAGTTCTTC.

The genes are TRBV15 and TRBJ2-1; 8 bases agree with TRBD1. The CDR3 sequence is 15 residues long. The germline gives CDR1 LNHNV, CDR2 YYDKDF (reference sequence). The junction had 7 bases not matched to a gene; V was cut back by 0 bases and J by 9 bases. CDR3: CATSRDGRGQGEQFF. CDR3 DNA: TGTGCCACCAGCAGAGATGGCAGGGGGCAGGGTGAGCAGTTCTTC.

DNA of the CDR3: TGTGCCAGCAGTGGCGGCTACCCCAGCACAGATACGCAGTATTTT. As protein: CASSGGYPSTDTQYF. V usage is TRBV2 and J usage is TRBJ2-3; no firm D call. Germline lookup yields CDR1 SNHLY and CDR2 FYNNEI. This CDR3 spans 15 amino acids. With 4 bases removed from V and 0 bases from J, the gap between germline ends came to 11 bases.

This clone turned up a few times. The rearrangement links TRBV18 to TRBJ1-1; 7 bases align to TRBD1. The CDR3 loop spans 15 amino acids. Germline assignment: CDR1 KGHSH and CDR2 LQKENI. V shed 6 bases and J 5 bases; nucleotides not matched to a gene: 12. In DNA form, the CDR3 reads TGTGCCAGCTCCCCTGAGGCAGGGGGTCGGACTGAAGCTTTCTTT. Translated, it gives CASSPEAGGRTEAFF.

This rearrangement joins TRBV5-8 to TRBJ1-2; 11 bases map to TRBD1. The germline gives CDR1 SGHTS, CDR2 YDEGEE. V lost 2 bases and J lost 2; bases outside the gene matches: 2. There are 15 residues in the CDR3. The CDR3 coding sequence is TGTGCCAGCAGCTTAGGACAGGGGGCAAACTATGGCTACACCTTC. This translates into CASSLGQGANYGYTF.

The genes are TRBV28 and TRBJ1-2, with D maybe TRBD1 (6 bases). Trimming took off 5 bases at V and 3 bases at J, with 10 bases between the two ends. CDR1 is MDHEN, CDR2 SYDVKM, per germline. This CDR3 contains 13 residues. In DNA, the CDR3 is TGTGCCAGCAGTACACAGGGTCACTATGGCTACACCTTC. The encoded protein is CASSTQGHYGYTF.

The chain has TRBV5-1 and TRBJ2-3; 10 bases are shared with TRBD2. The CDR3 is 14 amino acids. Germline V gene data show CDR1 as SGHRS and CDR2 as YFSETQ. V gave up 1 base and J gave up 4 bases; unmatched junction bases: 0. The CDR3 nucleotides are TGCGCCAGCAGCTTGAGCGGGGGGGCAGATACGCAGTATTTT. Translated, it gives CASSLSGGADTQYF.

The rearrangement links TRBV5-1 to TRBJ2-5; 7 positions agree with TRBD1. V shed 1 base and J 0 bases; nucleotides not matched to a gene: 6. Per the germline V gene, CDR1 is SGHRS and CDR2 is YFSETQ. The CDR3 runs 16 residues. The chain's CDR3 is CASSLFLGTDQETQYF. In DNA, the CDR3 is TGCGCCAGCAGCTTGTTCCTTGGGACAGACCAAGAGACCCAGTACTTC. Full variable domain (rest looked up from reference TRBV5-1 and TRBJ2-5): KAGVTQTPRYLIKTRGQQVTLSCSPISGHRSVSWYQQTPGQGLQFLFEYFSETQRNKGNFPGRFSGRQFSNSRSEMNVSTLELGDSALYLCASSLFLGTDQETQYFGPGTRLLVL.

The J gene is TRBJ2-1, the V gene TRBV7-9; unclear D gene. The CDR3 is 15 residues long. Trimming took 0 bases from V and 4 from J, leaving 10 bases between them. Germline lookup yields CDR1 SEHNR and CDR2 FQNEAQ (reference sequence). In DNA, the CDR3 is TGTGCCAGCAGCTTAGCGGGTTGGGCTTACAATGAGCAGTTCTTC. It codes for CASSLAGWAYNEQFF.

This chain joins TRBV28 and TRBJ1-4; no clear D. Trimming stripped 3 bases from V and 8 bases from J, with 16 bases between. This CDR3 has 15 amino acids. Germline V gene data show CDR1 as MDHEN and CDR2 as SYDVKM. CDR3 nucleotides: TGTGCCAGCAGTTTGTCCGCCGGACTAGGAGAAAAACTGTTTTTT. It translates to CASSLSAGLGEKLFF.

This clone was recorded only once. This rearrangement joins TRBV28 to TRBJ2-7; 10 bases align to TRBD1. Germline assignment: CDR1 MDHEN and CDR2 SYDVKM. Losses at the gene ends were 3 bases for V and 2 bases for J; bases not matched to a gene: 4. This CDR3 region has 15 residues. CDR3 nucleotides: TGTGCCAGCAGTTTCCGGGACAGGGGTCCCTACGAGCAGTACTTC. This codes for CASSFRDRGPYEQYF.

The chain is built from TRBV27 and TRBJ1-1; possible D gene TRBD1, 6 bases. Between the trimmed V and J ends, which lost 5 bases and 1 base, there was a span of 8 bases. Germline CDR1 is MNHEY and CDR2 is SMNVEV (reference sequence). CDR3 length equals 13 residues. This CDR3 reads CASSEGQNTEAFF. In nucleotides, the CDR3 is TGTGCCAGCAGTGAGGGACAGAACACTGAAGCTTTCTTT.

The J gene is TRBJ1-1, the V gene TRBV6-6; the match to TRBD1 covers 7 bases. The CDR3 length is 15 residues. V lost 6 bases and J lost 0; bases outside the gene matches: 7. Germline V lookup: CDR1 MNHNY, CDR2 SVGAGI (reference sequence). CDR3 coding DNA: TGTGCCAGCAGATACGGGGACAGAATGAACACTGAAGCTTTCTTT. Protein sequence: CASRYGDRMNTEAFF.

CDR3: CASSIREGTEAFF. Here the CDR3 DNA reads TGTGCCAGCAGCATCCGAGAGGGCACTGAAGCTTTCTTT. The rearrangement joins TRBV2 to TRBJ1-1; no clear D. Trimming removed 6 bases from V and 4 bases from J, with 12 bases in between. The CDR3 has 13 residues. Germline V gives CDR1 SNHLY, CDR2 FYNNEI.

The rearrangement uses TRBV11-2 and TRBJ2-5; TRBD2 matches at 13 bases. The V and J ends lost 4 bases and 2 bases, in that order; junction bases with no gene match: 7. This CDR3 contains 17 residues. In germline, CDR1 is SGHAT, CDR2 FQNNGV. Here the CDR3 reads CASSSLSGLAGQETQYF. DNA for the CDR3: TGTGCCAGCAGCTCATTATCGGGACTAGCGGGACAAGAGACCCAGTACTTC. The whole variable domain, filled in from reference TRBV11-2 and TRBJ2-5, reads EAGVAQSPRYKIIEKRQSVAFWCNPISGHATLYWYQQILGQGPKLLIQFQNNGVVDDSQLPKDRFSAERLKGVDSTLKIQPAKLEDSAVYLCASSSLSGLAGQETQYFGPGTRLLVL.

The chain is built from TRBV5-6 and TRBJ2-1; 7 bases match TRBD1. Germline V gene lookup returns CDR1 SGHDT and CDR2 YYEEEE. This CDR3 region has 13 residues. Losses at the gene ends were 4 bases for V and 8 bases for J; bases not matched to a gene: 6. The CDR3 is CASSPDRVDEQFF. CDR3 nucleotides: TGTGCCAGCAGCCCCGACAGGGTGGATGAGCAGTTCTTC.

This chain connects TRBV5-4 to TRBJ2-5, with 8 bases lining up with TRBD2. Germline CDR1 and CDR2: SGHNT and YYREEE (reference sequence). This CDR3 region has 14 residues. Trimming at V came to 0 bases and at J to 4 bases, leaving 2 bases not matched to a gene. The CDR3 spells CASSLDRGGETQYF. For the CDR3, the DNA is TGTGCCAGCAGCTTGGATCGGGGGGGAGAGACCCAGTACTTC. The full variable domain, rest sourced from reference TRBV5-4 and TRBJ2-5, is ETGVTQSPTHLIKTRGQQVTLRCSSQSGHNTVSWYQQALGQGPQFIFQYYREEENGRGNFPPRFSGLQFPNYSSELNVNALELDDSALYLCASSLDRGGETQYFGPGTRLLVL.

This rearrangement joins TRBV2 to TRBJ1-1; D remains unclear. The CDR3 sequence is 14 residues long. Germline lookup yields CDR1 SNHLY and CDR2 FYNNEI. Trimming stripped 0 bases from V and 4 bases from J, with 9 bases between. This CDR3 is CASSEALAGTEAFF. CDR3 bases: TGTGCCAGCAGTGAAGCGCTTGCGGGCACTGAAGCTTTCTTT.

The chain recombines TRBV4-2 with TRBJ2-1, with TRBD2 matching 7 bases. Germline V gene lookup returns CDR1 LGHNA and CDR2 YNFKEQ. The ends lost 0 bases at V and 6 bases at J; junction bases unmatched: 8. This CDR3 has 16 residues. CDR3 nucleotide sequence: TGTGCCAGCAGCCAAGAAGCTGCGGGAGTTCGCAATGAGCAGTTCTTC. It codes for CASSQEAAGVRNEQFF.

The sample holds many counts of this clone. The chain carries TRBV5-4 and TRBJ2-3; TRBD2 is a possible D gene (6 bases). This CDR3 is 14 amino acids long. Per the germline V gene, CDR1 is SGHNT and CDR2 is YYREEE (reference sequence). V was pared by 2 bases and J by 0 bases, with 7 bases between. In DNA, the CDR3 is TGTGCCAGCAGCTTCAGCGGGAGCACAGATACGCAGTATTTT. Its translation: CASSFSGSTDTQYF.

Only a few counts were recorded for this clone. V and J are TRBV30 and TRBJ1-4; D is unclear. V was shortened by 5 bases and J by 12 bases, with 16 bases between the two germline ends. In germline, CDR1 is GTSNPN, CDR2 SVGIG (reference sequence). The CDR3 is made up of 12 amino acids. CDR3 protein: CAWRRTIGELFF. The DNA for the CDR3 is TGTGCCTGGCGCCGGACTATCGGCGAACTGTTTTTT.

This CDR3 is CASSPTPGFSGNTIYF. The CDR3, as DNA: TGTGCCAGCAGCCCTACTCCGGGATTCTCTGGAAACACCATATATTTT. The genes are TRBV7-7 and TRBJ1-3; D is unclear. The germline V gene has CDR1 SSHAT and CDR2 FNYEAQ (reference sequence). V was clipped by 5 bases and J by 0 bases, with 14 bases between them. The CDR3 sequence is 16 residues long.

The chain carries TRBV5-1 and TRBJ2-3, with 15 bases matching TRBD2. Trimming cost V 4 bases and J 5 bases; bases outside gene matches: 2. The germline gives CDR1 SGHRS, CDR2 YFSETQ. The CDR3 is 15 amino acids. This CDR3 is CASSPGLAGGDTQYF. In DNA, the CDR3 is TGCGCCAGCAGCCCGGGACTAGCGGGGGGAGATACGCAGTATTTT.

In its sample, this clone was seen once. The rearrangement links TRBV28 to TRBJ1-1; D not resolved. The CDR3 sequence is 11 residues long. V was cut by 10 bases and J by 0 bases, with 6 bases left in between. Germline CDR1 reads MDHEN; CDR2 reads SYDVKM. This chain's CDR3 is CATGLNTEAFF. CDR3 coding DNA: TGTGCCACGGGGTTGAACACTGAAGCTTTCTTT.

The chain has TRBV2 and TRBJ1-6; 7 bases agree with TRBD1. Germline CDR1 reads SNHLY; CDR2 reads FYNNEI. V gave up 6 bases and J gave up 10 bases; unmatched junction bases: 9. The CDR3 sequence is 14 residues long. The CDR3 coding sequence is TGTGCCAGCAGCCGCGACAGGGTAGGATCACCCCTCCACTTT. Translating it yields CASSRDRVGSPLHF. Complete variable domain (other parts from reference TRBV2 and TRBJ1-6): EPEVTQTPSHQVTQMGQEVILRCVPISNHLYFYWYRQILGQKVEFLVSFYNNEISEKSEIFDDQFSVERPDGSNFTLKIRSTKLEDSAMYFCASSRDRVGSPLHFGNGTRLTVT.